Detailed here is one TCR beta chain. This clone's antigen is unknown. Per-base qualities were not stored, and no clone one base away is much larger. The immunoSEQ Assay was the method used to sequence TCRbeta CDR3 regions. After extraction, genomic DNA underwent amplification by bias-controlled multiplex PCR, followed by high-throughput sequencing. In the authors' own workflow: To quantify the absolute abundance of each unique TCRbeta CDR3 region, sequences were collapsed and filtered. Usable DNA was measured by amplifying reference genes present in all nucleated cells, and TCRbeta template counts were normalized to that usable DNA to estimate T cell fraction. Repertoire TCRs were annotated as SARS-CoV-2-specific by exact matching of V gene, CDR3 amino acid sequence and J gene to a known reactive TCR set. MIRA supplied the reference SARS-CoV-2 TCR set, which was filtered for enrichment in COVID-19-positive ImmuneCODE repertoires so that public or cross-reactive TCRs were removed. Drawing on the MIRA antigens, annotated TCRs were analysed further at the level of specific ORF or position within ORF. Breadth was defined as annotated unique rearrangements over total unique productive rearrangements; depth was the summed frequency of those rearrangements. Group comparisons of TCR breadth used two-sided Wilcoxon rank-sum tests. TCRdb provides this immuneACCESS table in a form limited to in-frame rearrangements. Some clones are lacking; in checked studies, under half of them reflect an unresolved V gene, and why the rest are absent is not known. V, J and clone size derive from that table, while D and trimming were established from the DNA sequence. Present in this sample are about 410,000 clones, 80% to 95% of which were seen just once. The ten largest clones represent about 1.7% of the sample.

Interpreted using the paper, the treatment or condition label stands for: roughly 18 received Ad26.COV2.S at low or high dose, single or two shots; about 5 received placebo; per-sample allocation not given. For vaccine and placebo recipients, the sequenced repertoires came from samples collected on day 63 after the first injection. In Cohort 1b, around 23 adults aged 18-55 years were enrolled at a single site in Boston, USA, between 29 July and 7 August 2020. Ad26.COV2.S consisted of a replication-incompetent adenovirus type 26 vector by which a prefusion-stabilized SARS-CoV-2 spike protein from the original Wuhan strain was expressed. This entry belongs to a study of Ad26.COV2.S vaccination and SARS-CoV-2 variants (dated by TCRdb to about 2021). Regarding the research as a whole: Vaccine-arm donors were drawn from COV1001, a multicentre, randomized, double-blind, placebo-controlled phase I-IIa trial of Ad26.COV2.S in healthy adults. TCRbeta repertoire sequencing served as the tool for gauging how specific and how broad the SARS-CoV-2-reactive T cell receptors were following Ad26.COV2.S vaccination. A total of roughly 30 samples were included in the TCR-sequenced set, comprising some 20 Ad26.COV2.S vaccine recipients, 5 placebo recipients and 8 SARS-CoV-2 convalescent individuals. Dosing of Ad26.COV2.S was intramuscular, at either 5x10^10 or 1x10^11 viral particles, delivered as one shot or as two shots spaced 56 days apart. Participants in the trial were split at random into five groups of five each, receiving low-dose or high-dose Ad26.COV2.S once or twice, or else placebo on both occasions. Throughout the experiments and outcome assessment, investigators stayed blinded to trial group allocation. Overall study results and their limits: Vaccine and placebo recipients had similar non-spike TCR breadth, a finding consistent with the vaccine containing only spike. It was noted by the authors that total T cell responses may have been underestimated by the TCR breadth and depth analyses. Higher spike-specific TCR breadth was observed in Ad26.COV2.S recipients than in placebo recipients (P = 0.0014). After vaccination, spike-specific CD8+ and CD4+ T cell responses were reported to show substantial breadth. The study lacked the statistical power to compare responses across vaccine doses or regimens.

The clonotype originates from a person aged 18-65 years who received the Ad26.COV2.S COVID-19 vaccine or a placebo. The material was peripheral blood, obtained in a trial of Ad26.COV2.S vaccine versus placebo.

The CDR3 corresponds to CASSLEGVGPNTEAFF. The bases read TGTGCCAGCAGCTTAGAGGGGGTCGGACCGAACACTGAAGCTTTCTTT. Rearrangement joined TRBV11-2 to TRBJ1-1; TRBD1 could be the D gene, as 5 bases match. Taken from cysteine to phenylalanine, the CDR3 has 16 residues. The read is trimmed to its CDR3 DNA, 48 bases read in frame from base 1. V gives up 0 bases and J gives up 1 base, and the segment between their germline ends measures 12 bases. CDR1 and CDR2, per the germline V gene, are SGHAT and FQNNGV.